This T cell receptor (beta chain) was identified during a study of cytomegalovirus exposure and HLA in healthy donors. The primer mix had 60 Vbeta and 13 Jbeta primers. The assay was immunoSEQ multiplex PCR, and TCRdb's table has in-frame clones only and misses some. Here the sample spans 95,000 to 100,000 clones, roughly 76% being singletons. The V segment lost 4 bases and the J segment 1 base; nucleotides outside the gene matches: 4. The CDR3 has 15 amino acids. Germline V gene sequence: CDR1 SGDLS, CDR2 YYNGEE. Note on this clone: The antigen is unknown.

Study-wide findings and caveats: There were around 160 TCR beta chains listed as cytomegalovirus-associated. A later analysis found common viral pathogens apparently linked to several of the most significant clusters. Among TCR beta chains of equal frequency, HLA-associated ones were more clonally expanded in a later analysis. Earlier findings revealed that most TCR beta V segments proved productive either about 87% or about 30% of the time.

Specimen: PBMCs. V gene TRBV9 combines with J gene TRBJ2-2; 7 nucleotides agree with TRBD1. The receptor was derived from a man in his forties or fifties in good health and CMV-seronegative. For the CDR3, the DNA is TGTGCCAGCAGCAGGTGGACAGGGAACACCGGGGAGCTGTTTTTT. Its translation: CASSRWTGNTGELFF.